One sample yielded the 31 T cell receptor beta chains listed below, sequenced in a study of shared clonotypes between healthy human individuals. Data came from immunoSEQ multiplex PCR; TCRdb stores just in-frame clones and leaves some out. The sample includes approximately 500,000 clones, around 73% seen only once; the top ten take 12%. Sample: PBMCs. Receptors originate from a woman in her thirties or forties in good health. Some clones in this sample may be carry-over from other donors' samples.

This clone was seen only a few times. A far larger clone is just one base off, so this is likely a read error. The chain uses TRBV7-2 and TRBJ2-1; D unresolved. Per the germline V gene, CDR1 is SGHTA and CDR2 is FQGNSA. The CDR3 is made up of 12 amino acids. With 5 bases removed from V and 8 bases from J, the gap between germline ends came to 10 bases. CDR3 sequence reads: CASSRALDEQFF. CDR3 in DNA: TGTGCCAGCAGCAGAGCCTTGGATGAGCAGTTCTTC. The full variable domain, its missing parts supplied by reference TRBV7-2 and TRBJ2-1, is GAGVSQSPSNKVTEKGKDVELRCDPISGHTALYWYRQSLGQGLEFLIYFQGNSAPDKSGLPSDRFSAERTGGSVSTLTIQRTQQEDSAVYLCASSRALDEQFFGPGTRLTVL.

The genes are TRBV10-3 and TRBJ2-1; D is perhaps TRBD1 or TRBD2 (5 bases each). V lost 2 bases and J 7 bases, leaving 15 bases between the germline ends. Per the germline V gene, CDR1 is ENHRY and CDR2 is SYGVKD. This CDR3 region has 15 residues. CDR3 loop: CAISERDGLKNEQFF. For the CDR3, the DNA is TGTGCCATCAGTGAGAGGGACGGACTTAAAAATGAGCAGTTCTTC.

This chain connects TRBV7-2 to TRBJ2-2; 9 bases fit TRBD1. The V gene's germline CDR1 is SGHTA and CDR2 FQGNSA. The V gene end was trimmed by 5 bases and the J gene end by 4 bases; junction bases not matched to a gene: 5. The CDR3 has 15 amino acids. The CDR3 protein is CASSPWTGATGELFF. For the CDR3, the DNA is TGTGCCAGCAGCCCGTGGACAGGGGCCACCGGGGAGCTGTTTTTT. Looking up the rest from reference TRBV7-2 and TRBJ2-2 gives the full variable domain: GAGVSQSPSNKVTEKGKDVELRCDPISGHTALYWYRQSLGQGLEFLIYFQGNSAPDKSGLPSDRFSAERTGGSVSTLTIQRTQQEDSAVYLCASSPWTGATGELFFGEGSRLTVL.

The J gene is TRBJ2-1, the V gene TRBV20-1; no firm D call. Trimming cost V 3 bases and J 10 bases, with 10 bases left between them. The germline CDR1 and CDR2 sequences are DFQATT and SNEGSKA (reference sequence). This CDR3 region has 11 residues. The CDR3: CSASSSMEQFF. The CDR3 region has the DNA TGCAGTGCTAGTAGTAGCATGGAGCAGTTCTTC.

The chain uses TRBV7-9 and TRBJ2-6, with D perhaps being TRBD1 or TRBD2 (5 bases each). CDR1 and CDR2 (germline): SEHNR, FQNEAQ (reference sequence). CDR3 size: 18 residues. V was shortened by 1 base and J by 0 bases, with 13 bases between the two germline ends. The CDR3: CASSLGRDRVSGANVLTF. DNA of the CDR3: TGTGCCAGCAGCTTAGGCCGGGACCGAGTCTCTGGGGCCAACGTCCTGACTTTC.

This clone was found once. The rearrangement links TRBV6-6 to TRBJ2-3, with TRBD2 matching over 8 bases. V was clipped by 2 bases and J by 4 bases; unmatched bases: 5. This CDR3 has 15 residues. CDR1 and CDR2 (germline): MNHNY, SVGAGI (reference sequence). In DNA, the CDR3 is TGTGCCAGCAGTTACCCCGGGGGGGGTCCAGATACGCAGTATTTT. Translation: CASSYPGGGPDTQYF.

The chain carries TRBV18 and TRBJ2-5; perhaps TRBD2 as D (5 bases). The CDR3 has 13 residues. Germline V gene sequence: CDR1 KGHSH, CDR2 LQKENI. With 6 bases removed from V and 0 bases from J, the gap between germline ends came to 8 bases. In DNA form, the CDR3 reads TGTGCCAGCTCGGAGCGGAACCAAGAGACCCAGTACTTC. This encodes CASSERNQETQYF. The whole variable domain, filled in from reference TRBV18 and TRBJ2-5, reads NAGVMQNPRHLVRRRGQEARLRCSPMKGHSHVYWYRQLPEEGLKFMVYLQKENIIDESGMPKERFSAEFPKEGPSILRIQQVVRGDSAAYFCASSERNQETQYFGPGTRLLVL.

The genes are TRBV11-1 and TRBJ2-7, with D perhaps TRBD1 or TRBD2 (5 bases each). Germline V gene lookup returns CDR1 SGHAT and CDR2 FQDESV (reference sequence). Trimming left V 5 bases short and J 2 bases short, with 22 bases between. CDR3 size: 17 residues. DNA for the CDR3: TGTGCCAGCAGCCCTATCCTCGGCAGGGAGTCTGCCTACGAGCAGTACTTC. Residues: CASSPILGRESAYEQYF. The full variable domain, rest sourced from reference TRBV11-1 and TRBJ2-7, is EAEVAQSPRYKITEKSQAVAFWCDPISGHATLYWYRQILGQGPELLVQFQDESVVDDSQLPKDRFSAERLKGVDSTLKIQPAELGDSAMYLCASSPILGRESAYEQYFGPGTRLTVT.

The chain couples TRBV7-2 to TRBJ2-1, with D uncertain. The CDR3 is made up of 13 amino acids. V was shortened by 0 bases and J by 8 bases, with 8 bases between the two germline ends. Germline assignment: CDR1 SGHTA and CDR2 FQGNSA. CDR3: CASSLAGLDEQFF. The CDR3 bases are TGTGCCAGCAGCTTAGCCGGGCTGGATGAGCAGTTCTTC.

The chain joins TRBV7-9 to TRBJ1-2, with D uncertain. The germline gives CDR1 SEHNR, CDR2 FQNEAQ (reference sequence). The CDR3 is made up of 18 amino acids. V shed 1 base and J shed 6 bases, with 24 bases lying between them. CDR3: CASSLEEPRWPVGNGYTF. The CDR3 nucleotides are TGTGCCAGCAGCTTAGAGGAGCCTAGGTGGCCGGTCGGTAATGGCTACACCTTC. Full variable domain (remainder filled in from reference TRBV7-9 and TRBJ1-2): DTGVSQNPRHKITKRGQNVTFRCDPISEHNRLYWYRQTLGQGPEFLTYFQNEAQLEKSRLLSDRFSAERPKGSFSTLEIQRTEQGDSAMYLCASSLEEPRWPVGNGYTFGSGTRLTVV.

This chain links TRBV6-1 with TRBJ2-5; D may correspond to TRBD1 or TRBD2 (5 bases each). Germline V gene sequence: CDR1 MNHNS, CDR2 SASEGT. The CDR3 length is 15 residues. Trimming pared 6 bases from V and 3 bases from J, leaving 17 bases between. CDR3 in amino acids: CASRYRDQSKETQYF. In DNA, the CDR3 is TGTGCCAGCAGATACCGGGACCAAAGCAAAGAGACCCAGTACTTC.

Points on this clone: Likely a read error: the CDR3 ends without its conserved phenylalanine or tryptophan. J is TRBJ1-4 and V is TRBV2; a possible D gene is TRBD1 (5 bases). Germline V lookup: CDR1 SNHLY, CDR2 FYNNEI. The CDR3 covers 11 residues. Trimming pared 10 bases from V and 6 bases from J, leaving 9 bases between. CDR3 sequence: CANQGYEKLFL. In nucleotides, the CDR3 is TGTGCCAATCAGGGTTATGAAAAACTGTTTCTT.

This chain connects TRBV7-2 to TRBJ2-4, with D perhaps matching TRBD1 or TRBD2 (6 bases each). There are 14 residues in the CDR3. From germline, CDR1 is SGHTA and CDR2 FQGNSA. The ends were cut back, 3 bases at V and 7 bases at J, with 13 bases in the middle. CDR3 sequence reads: CASSFRGGYNIQYF. In nucleotides, the CDR3 is TGTGCCAGCAGCTTTAGAGGGGGGTACAACATTCAGTACTTC. The full variable domain, its missing parts supplied by reference TRBV7-2 and TRBJ2-4, is GAGVSQSPSNKVTEKGKDVELRCDPISGHTALYWYRQSLGQGLEFLIYFQGNSAPDKSGLPSDRFSAERTGGSVSTLTIQRTQQEDSAVYLCASSFRGGYNIQYFGAGTRLSVL.

This clone was detected once. The J gene is TRBJ2-1, the V gene TRBV6-6; no reliable D call. The CDR3 has 11 residues. Germline V gene data show CDR1 as MNHNY and CDR2 as SVGAGI (reference sequence). Trimming took off 8 bases at V and 8 bases at J, with 10 bases between the two ends. The DNA of the CDR3 is TGTGCCAGCCTGAATACCCATGAGCAGTTCTTC. This translates into CASLNTHEQFF.

This clone is a singleton in its sample. The chain combines TRBV2 with TRBJ1-3; no reliable D call. In germline, CDR1 is SNHLY, CDR2 FYNNEI. The CDR3 totals 14 residues. With 8 bases removed from V and 2 bases from J, the gap between germline ends came to 13 bases. The CDR3 loop is CASGGPDPGNTIYF. Here the CDR3 DNA reads TGTGCCAGCGGTGGTCCAGACCCTGGAAACACCATATATTTT. Based on the CDR3 plus reference TRBV2 and TRBJ1-3, the full variable domain is EPEVTQTPSHQVTQMGQEVILRCVPISNHLYFYWYRQILGQKVEFLVSFYNNEISEKSEIFDDQFSVERPDGSNFTLKIRSTKLEDSAMYFCASGGPDPGNTIYFGEGSWLTVV.

This rearrangement joins TRBV2 to TRBJ2-1; no firm D call. Germline values: CDR1 SNHLY, CDR2 FYNNEI. Trimming left V 3 bases short and J 5 bases short, with 11 bases between. The CDR3 extends over 14 amino acids. The DNA for the CDR3 is TGTGCCAGCAGTGATGGGGTGCTCAACAATGAGCAGTTCTTC. Translating gives CASSDGVLNNEQFF.

The rearrangement links TRBV7-2 to TRBJ2-3; TRBD2 agrees at 8 bases. V lost 1 base and J lost 10; bases outside the gene matches: 13. This CDR3 contains 16 residues. The germline V gene encodes CDR1 SGHTA and CDR2 FQGNSA. The CDR3 loop reads CASSLGRGTSPLSQYF. The CDR3 region has the DNA TGTGCCAGCAGCTTAGGTCGCGGGACTAGTCCCTTATCGCAGTATTTT.

J is TRBJ2-5 and V is TRBV10-3; D is undetermined. Germline loops: CDR1 ENHRY, CDR2 SYGVKD. The CDR3 totals 15 residues. The V end lost 0 bases, the J end lost 4 bases, and 12 bases lay between the germline ends. CDR3 DNA sequence: TGTGCCATCAGTGAGTCTGGGGTCGGCGGAGAGACCCAGTACTTC. This sequence encodes CAISESGVGGETQYF.

V and J are TRBV4-3 and TRBJ1-2, with 10 nucleotides matching TRBD1. With 0 bases clipped from V and 8 bases from J, the junction kept 6 bases outside the gene matches. CDR1 and CDR2 from the germline V gene are LGHNA and YSLEER. The CDR3 sequence is 15 residues long. The CDR3 reads CASSQEGTGAGGYTF. The DNA for the CDR3 is TGCGCCAGCAGCCAAGAAGGGACAGGGGCAGGCGGCTACACCTTC.

The chain links TRBV5-4 to TRBJ2-3; D is unclear. Trimming left V 0 bases short and J 0 bases short, with 8 bases between. The CDR3 totals 15 residues. From germline, CDR1 is SGHNT and CDR2 YYREEE (reference sequence). The CDR3 reads CASSLDGSSTDTQYF. In DNA form, the CDR3 reads TGTGCCAGCAGCTTGGATGGCTCGAGCACAGATACGCAGTATTTT.

About this clone itself: Other DNA variants within this sample encode the same CDR3. The CDR3 DNA is TGTGCCAGCTCACCTCGGGAGAACTATGGCTACACCTTC. Its protein is CASSPRENYGYTF. V gene TRBV18 combines with J gene TRBJ1-2; D gene unclear. This CDR3 spans 13 amino acids. V lost 3 bases, J lost 2 bases, and 7 bases lay in between. Germline CDR1 KGHSH, CDR2 LQKENI.

V is TRBV6-5 and J is TRBJ2-5; no clear D gene. Germline lookup yields CDR1 MNHEY and CDR2 SVGAGI. V was pared by 7 bases and J by 5 bases, with 8 bases between. The length of the CDR3 is 11 residues. The CDR3 region is CASTRAETQYF. CDR3 sequence (DNA): TGTGCCAGCACCCGCGCGGAGACCCAGTACTTC.

This clone occurred a few times. This chain joins TRBV2 and TRBJ2-3; maybe TRBD2 (6 bases). Trimming took 8 bases from V and 5 from J, leaving 17 bases between them. This CDR3 is 14 amino acids long. The germline V gene encodes CDR1 SNHLY and CDR2 FYNNEI. The CDR3 nucleotides are TGTGCCAGCGAAGGGGCGGAGGGGCAAGATACGCAGTATTTT. As protein: CASEGAEGQDTQYF.

In its sample, this clone was seen once. At one end, the junction sequence differs from germline, possibly due to a read error. Other nucleotide sequences from this sample produce the same CDR3. The chain uses TRBV30 and TRBJ2-1; TRBD2 is a possible D gene (6 bases). Germline CDR1 and CDR2: GTSNPN and SVGIG (reference sequence). The length of the CDR3 is 14 residues. The CDR3 coding sequence is TGCGCCTGGAATGGGGGGATCCCTTACAATGAGCAGTTCTTC. Its protein product is CAWNGGIPYNEQFF.

In this sample, this clone turned up a few times. The chain carries TRBV4-1 and TRBJ2-3; D remains ambiguous. The CDR3 has 14 residues. Germline V gene sequence: CDR1 MGHRA, CDR2 YSYEKL. V was shortened by 4 bases and J by 5 bases, with 13 bases between the two germline ends. The CDR3 nucleotides are TGCGCCAGCAGCCCGCTGGGAAGGTTAGATACGCAGTATTTT. This translates into CASSPLGRLDTQYF.

CDR3 coding DNA: TGCGCCAGCAGCTTGGAGCGCCCCCCCACAGATACGCAGTATTTT. Its protein is CASSLERPPTDTQYF. J is TRBJ2-3 and V is TRBV5-1; D not certain. Germline-derived CDR1 and CDR2 are SGHRS and YFSETQ. The CDR3 runs 15 residues. The V gene lost 0 bases and the J gene lost 2 bases, with 10 bases spanning the gap.

The chain combines TRBV2 with TRBJ1-2, with 7 bases that match TRBD1. Germline V lookup: CDR1 SNHLY, CDR2 FYNNEI. V was pared by 7 bases and J by 1 base, with 12 bases of the junction left unmatched. This CDR3 has 16 amino acids. CDR3 DNA: TGTGCCAGCATTAGAGACAGGGCTGAGGTTAACTATGGCTACACCTTC. As protein: CASIRDRAEVNYGYTF.

The table lists this clone with a few counts. J is TRBJ1-1 and V is TRBV7-6, with no clear D. The CDR3 has 13 residues. V gave up 1 base and J gave up 7 bases, with 10 bases separating them. CDR1 and CDR2 (germline): SGHVS, FNYEAQ. The CDR3 DNA is TGTGCCAGCAGCTTAGTCCCGGAGGGTGAAGCTTTCTTT. Translating gives CASSLVPEGEAFF.

To note about this clone: A read error is likely here: a far larger clone is one base away. J is TRBJ1-6 and V is TRBV6-5, with D perhaps matching TRBD1 (5 bases). From germline, CDR1 is MNHEY and CDR2 SVGAGI. This CDR3 is 16 amino acids long. The DNA of the CDR3 is TGTGCCGGCAGTTACGGGGGTGGGATCCATAATTCACCCCTCCACTTT. Translation: CAGSYGGGIHNSPLHF.

CDR3 residues: CASSMRLAGYNEQFF. In DNA, the CDR3 is TGTGCCAGCAGCATGCGACTAGCGGGATATAATGAGCAGTTCTTC. The chain has TRBV7-2 and TRBJ2-1; the match to TRBD2 covers 11 bases. The CDR3 has 15 residues. The V gene's germline CDR1 is SGHTA and CDR2 FQGNSA. The trim removed 5 bases at V and 7 bases at J, leaving 7 bases unmatched.

V is TRBV18 and J is TRBJ2-6; D may be TRBD1 (6 bases). There are 17 residues in the CDR3. The germline V gene encodes CDR1 KGHSH and CDR2 LQKENI. Trimming took 1 base from V and 0 from J, leaving 10 bases between them. In DNA form, the CDR3 reads TGTGCCAGCTCACCACGGGGACACATCTCTGGGGCCAACGTCCTGACTTTC. This sequence encodes CASSPRGHISGANVLTF.